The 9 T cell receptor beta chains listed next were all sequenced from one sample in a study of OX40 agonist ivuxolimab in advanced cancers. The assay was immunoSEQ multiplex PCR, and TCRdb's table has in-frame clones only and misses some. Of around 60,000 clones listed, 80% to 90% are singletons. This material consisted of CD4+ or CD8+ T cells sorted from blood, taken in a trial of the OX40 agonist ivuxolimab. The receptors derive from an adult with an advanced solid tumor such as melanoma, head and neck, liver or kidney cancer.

CDR3 loop: CASKGQGYGYTF. In DNA form, the CDR3 reads TGTGCCTCAAAGGGACAGGGCTATGGCTACACCTTC. This chain links TRBV10-3 with TRBJ1-2; 9 bases align to TRBD1. CDR3 size: 12 residues. CDR1 and CDR2 (germline): ENHRY, SYGVKD. V shed 11 bases and J 4 bases; nucleotides not matched to a gene: 5.

CDR3 coding DNA: TGTGCCAGCAGCGTGTCTAGCGGGAGAGAAGGCACAGATACGCAGTATTTT. Amino acid sequence: CASSVSSGREGTDTQYF. This chain uses TRBV9 with TRBJ2-3, with 10 bases that match TRBD2. V lost 2 bases and J lost 1; bases outside the gene matches: 7. This CDR3 comprises 17 residues. Germline V lookup: CDR1 SGDLS, CDR2 YYNGEE.

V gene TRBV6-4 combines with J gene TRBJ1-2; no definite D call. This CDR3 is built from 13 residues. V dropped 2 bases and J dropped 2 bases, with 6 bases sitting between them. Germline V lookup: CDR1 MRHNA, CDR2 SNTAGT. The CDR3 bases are TGTGCCAGCAGTGACAGGGCAAACTATGGCTACACCTTC. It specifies CASSDRANYGYTF.

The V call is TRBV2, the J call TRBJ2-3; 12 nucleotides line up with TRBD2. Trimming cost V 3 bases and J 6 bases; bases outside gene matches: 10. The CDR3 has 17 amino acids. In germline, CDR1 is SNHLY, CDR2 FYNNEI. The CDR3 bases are TGTGCCAGCAGTGACCCCCAAACTAGCGGGAGGTGGGATACGCAGTATTTT. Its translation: CASSDPQTSGRWDTQYF.

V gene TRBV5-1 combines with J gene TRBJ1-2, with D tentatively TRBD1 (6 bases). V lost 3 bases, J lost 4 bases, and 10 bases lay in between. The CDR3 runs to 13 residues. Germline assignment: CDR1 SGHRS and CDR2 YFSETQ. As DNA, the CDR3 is TGCGCCAGCAGCTACGACAGGACCTATGGCTACACCTTC. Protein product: CASSYDRTYGYTF.

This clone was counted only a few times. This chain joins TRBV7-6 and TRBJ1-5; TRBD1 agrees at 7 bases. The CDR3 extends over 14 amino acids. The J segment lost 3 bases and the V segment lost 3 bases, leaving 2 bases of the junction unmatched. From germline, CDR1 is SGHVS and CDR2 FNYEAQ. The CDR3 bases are TGTGCCAGCAGCTTGACAGGGATCAATCAGCCCCAGCATTTT. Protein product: CASSLTGINQPQHF.

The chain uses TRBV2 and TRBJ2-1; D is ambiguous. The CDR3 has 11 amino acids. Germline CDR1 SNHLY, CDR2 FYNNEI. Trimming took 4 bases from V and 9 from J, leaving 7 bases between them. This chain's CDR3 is CASSVVVEQFF. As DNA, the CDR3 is TGTGCCAGCAGTGTGGTAGTTGAGCAGTTCTTC.

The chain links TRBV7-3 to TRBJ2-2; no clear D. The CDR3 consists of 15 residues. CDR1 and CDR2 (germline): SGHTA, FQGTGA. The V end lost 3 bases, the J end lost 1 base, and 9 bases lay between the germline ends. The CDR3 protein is CASSFVPENTGELFF. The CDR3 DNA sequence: TGTGCCAGCAGCTTCGTCCCGGAGAACACCGGGGAGCTGTTTTTT.

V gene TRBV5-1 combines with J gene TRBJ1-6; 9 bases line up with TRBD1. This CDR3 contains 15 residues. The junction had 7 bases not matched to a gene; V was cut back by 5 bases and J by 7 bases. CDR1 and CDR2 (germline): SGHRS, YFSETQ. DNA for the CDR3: TGCGCCAGCAGTGAACAGGGGGCATCAAATTCACCCCTCCACTTT. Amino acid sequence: CASSEQGASNSPLHF.